Each of the 5 T cell receptor beta chains below was sequenced from the same sample in a study of blood T cell repertoires in COVID-19. Sequenced by immunoSEQ multiplex PCR; TCRdb stores in-frame clones only, minus some. The profile shows approximately 320,000 clones, about nine tenths of them singletons. Sequencing used PBMCs or T cells enriched from blood (not recorded which). Receptors were obtained from a woman aged 18 to 35 who had recovered from COVID-19.

V usage is TRBV10-3 and J usage is TRBJ2-7; TRBD1 matches at 9 bases. The CDR3 is 16 amino acids. Germline loops: CDR1 ENHRY, CDR2 SYGVKD. J was trimmed by 0 bases and V by 4 bases; bases with no gene match: 7. CDR3 protein: CAISVTRDRDSYEQYF. The CDR3 DNA sequence: TGTGCCATCAGTGTGACGCGGGACAGGGACTCCTACGAGCAGTACTTC.

This clone was observed once. This sequence joins TRBV5-8 and TRBJ1-2; D perhaps matches TRBD1 (6 bases). The V gene lost 0 bases and the J gene lost 4 bases, with 16 bases spanning the gap. This CDR3 has 16 amino acids. From germline, CDR1 is SGHTS and CDR2 YDEGEE. CDR3 nucleotide sequence: TGTGCCAGCAGCTTGGATACCCGGGGGGCAGGCTATGGCTACACCTTC. This translates into CASSLDTRGAGYGYTF.

The CDR3 is CASSPRVGGYNPKNGYTF. CDR3 nucleotides: TGTGCCAGCAGCCCTAGGGTTGGGGGGTACAACCCGAAGAATGGCTACACCTTC. J is TRBJ1-2 and V is TRBV7-8; TRBD1 might be the D (5 bases). Germline CDR1 reads SGHVS; CDR2 reads FQNEAQ. This CDR3 region has 18 residues. The V gene lost 5 bases and the J gene lost 6 bases, with 28 bases spanning the gap. The variable domain in full, with the rest retrieved from reference TRBV7-8 and TRBJ1-2, is GAGVSQSPRYKVAKRGQDVALRCDPISGHVSLFWYQQALGQGPEFLTYFQNEAQLDKSGLPSDRFFAERPEGSVSTLKIQRTQQEDSAVYLCASSPRVGGYNPKNGYTFGSGTRLTVV.

The chain has TRBV25-1 and TRBJ2-3; D possibly corresponds to TRBD1 (5 bases). CDR3 length: 13 amino acids. Germline V gives CDR1 MGHDK, CDR2 SYGVNS. The V gene lost 8 bases and the J gene lost 4 bases, with 13 bases spanning the gap. This CDR3 is CASAYTGADTQYF. The CDR3 DNA sequence: TGTGCCAGCGCCTATACAGGAGCAGATACGCAGTATTTT.

The J gene is TRBJ1-6, the V gene TRBV5-4; D may be TRBD1 (5 bases). With 5 bases removed from V and 7 bases from J, the gap between germline ends came to 19 bases. CDR3 size: 16 residues. Germline loops: CDR1 SGHNT, CDR2 YYREEE (reference sequence). The CDR3 region has the DNA TGTGCCAGCAGTCCCTACAGGTCAGGCCGAAATTCACCCCTCCACTTT. The encoded protein is CASSPYRSGRNSPLHF.